This T cell receptor (beta chain) was sequenced during a study of blood T cell repertoires in COVID-19. The table came from immunoSEQ multiplex PCR; TCRdb's copy has only in-frame clones and leaves some out. The sample includes about 120,000 clones, about four fifths of them seen just once. This CDR3 has 16 amino acids. Germline lookup yields CDR1 SGHDN and CDR2 FVKESK. Trimming pared 2 bases from V and 2 bases from J, leaving 13 bases between. The sequence derives from a woman aged 60 to 75 with acute or convalescent COVID-19. The chain couples TRBV14 to TRBJ2-1, with D perhaps TRBD1 (5 bases). Input material: peripheral blood. CDR3 DNA: TGTGCCAGCAGCCAAATCCTAGGGGCCCCCTACAATGAGCAGTTCTTC. Translation: CASSQILGAPYNEQFF.